A selection of T cell receptor beta chains follows, all from one sample in a study of technical replicates of blood from a few donors. Clones were sequenced by immunoSEQ multiplex PCR, and TCRdb holds only the in-frame ones, with some missing. The table shows about 12,000 clones, with roughly 95% occurring only once. The source material was PBMCs. All receptors come from a human donor in good health. The CDR3 runs from the conserved cysteine through the conserved F or W. D genes are given only for firm matches. Some rows have no size entry. The others give once, few or many, or a class for an expanded clone.

CDR3nt: TGTGCCAGCAGCCAAGATCTAGCGGGAGGCACAGATACGCAGTATTTT; CDR3aa: CASSQDLAGGTDTQYF; abundance: NA; v_gene: TRBV4-2; j_gene: TRBJ2-3; d_gene: TRBD2
CDR3nt: TGTGCCAGCAGCTCACAGGGGAATGGCTACACCTTC; CDR3aa: CASSSQGNGYTF; abundance: NA; v_gene: TRBV7-2; j_gene: TRBJ1-2; d_gene: TRBD1
CDR3nt: TGTGCCAGCAGCTTGGCCACAGGGGGCGCCTACTACGAGCAGTACTTC; CDR3aa: CASSLATGGAYYEQYF; abundance: NA; v_gene: TRBV5-6; j_gene: TRBJ2-7; d_gene: TRBD1
CDR3nt: TGTGCCAGCAGTTACTCCGCGGGGTCAGAAACGGGGACCCAGTACTTC; CDR3aa: CASSYSAGSETGTQYF; abundance: NA; v_gene: TRBV6-5; j_gene: TRBJ2-5; d_gene: NA
CDR3nt: TGTGCCAGCTCCCCAAGACAGGGAAGAAGAGAAAAACTGTTTTTT; CDR3aa: CASSPRQGRREKLFF; abundance: NA; v_gene: TRBV18; j_gene: TRBJ1-4; d_gene: TRBD1
CDR3nt: TGTGCCAGTAGTAACCGGGACAGGAGGGGAGCTTTCTTT; CDR3aa: CASSNRDRRGAFF; abundance: NA; v_gene: TRBV19; j_gene: TRBJ1-1; d_gene: TRBD1
CDR3nt: TGTGCCACCAGCAGAGAGTCGGCAGGGAATAGCAATCAGCCCCAGCATTTT; CDR3aa: CATSRESAGNSNQPQHF; abundance: once; v_gene: TRBV15; j_gene: TRBJ1-5; d_gene: NA
CDR3nt: TGTGCCAGCAGTCAGACGGACAGGGGAGGCTACACCTTC; CDR3aa: CASSQTDRGGYTF; abundance: NA; v_gene: TRBV28; j_gene: TRBJ1-2; d_gene: TRBD1
CDR3nt: TGTGCCAGCAGCTTAAATCCGGGACAGGACAATGAGCAGTTCTTC; CDR3aa: CASSLNPGQDNEQFF; abundance: NA; v_gene: TRBV11-2; j_gene: TRBJ2-1; d_gene: TRBD1
CDR3nt: TGTGCCAGCAGTGATTTTGTAGTCCACACTGAAGCTTTCTTT; CDR3aa: CASSDFVVHTEAFF; abundance: NA; v_gene: TRBV2; j_gene: TRBJ1-1; d_gene: NA
CDR3nt: TGTGCCAGCAGCCCCGGGACAGTGAACACTGAAGCTTTCTTT; CDR3aa: CASSPGTVNTEAFF; abundance: few; v_gene: TRBV7-3; j_gene: TRBJ1-1; d_gene: TRBD1
CDR3nt: TGTGCCAGCAGCATAAGGGACAGGGGTTACAATGAGCAGTTCTTC; CDR3aa: CASSIRDRGYNEQFF; abundance: NA; v_gene: TRBV11-2; j_gene: TRBJ2-1; d_gene: TRBD1
CDR3nt: TGTGCCAGCAGCTCGATGACTAGCCTAGGGGTCGACGAGCAGTACTTC; CDR3aa: CASSSMTSLGVDEQYF; abundance: NA; v_gene: TRBV7-9; j_gene: TRBJ2-7; d_gene: TRBD2
CDR3nt: TGTGCCAGCAGCCCGCGAGGAGCGATTGCCGGGGAGCTGTTTTTT; CDR3aa: CASSPRGAIAGELFF; abundance: NA; v_gene: TRBV11-3; j_gene: TRBJ2-2; d_gene: NA
CDR3nt: TGTGCCAGCAGTTACTCGGCGGGGCGGGAGGACGAGCAGTACTTC; CDR3aa: CASSYSAGREDEQYF; abundance: NA; v_gene: TRBV6-5; j_gene: TRBJ2-7; d_gene: TRBD2
CDR3nt: TGTGCCAGCAGCGTAGATAGGGACAGGGGATTCACCGGGGAGCTGTTTTTT; CDR3aa: CASSVDRDRGFTGELFF; abundance: NA; v_gene: TRBV9; j_gene: TRBJ2-2; d_gene: TRBD1
CDR3nt: TGTGCCAGTAGTAGCAGACCTCAGACAGGGGCCGACGAGCAGTACTTC; CDR3aa: CASSSRPQTGADEQYF; abundance: NA; v_gene: TRBV19; j_gene: TRBJ2-7; d_gene: TRBD1
CDR3nt: TGTGCCAGCAGTCCACTAGCGGGAGGGACAGATACGCAGTATTTT; CDR3aa: CASSPLAGGTDTQYF; abundance: NA; v_gene: TRBV27; j_gene: TRBJ2-3; d_gene: TRBD2
CDR3nt: TGTGCCAGCAGCCCCCCAGGGGGAGTGGTGTCCTACAATGAGCAGTTCTTC; CDR3aa: CASSPPGGVVSYNEQFF; abundance: NA; v_gene: TRBV7-8; j_gene: TRBJ2-1; d_gene: TRBD1
CDR3nt: TGCAGCGTTATCGGACAGGGGCTTGGGGCCCAGTACTTC; CDR3aa: CSVIGQGLGAQYF; abundance: NA; v_gene: TRBV29-1; j_gene: TRBJ2-5; d_gene: TRBD1
CDR3nt: TGTGCCAGCGACAGCTGGGGACAGCCCCAGCATTTT; CDR3aa: CASDSWGQPQHF; abundance: once; v_gene: TRBV7-9; j_gene: TRBJ1-5; d_gene: NA
CDR3nt: TGTGCCAGCAGCTTACGGAGGGTTACGGGCAATGAGCAGTTCTTC; CDR3aa: CASSLRRVTGNEQFF; abundance: NA; v_gene: TRBV7-8; j_gene: TRBJ2-1; d_gene: NA
CDR3nt: TGCGCCAGCAGCCAAGTTCTTGGCAGGGAAACAGATACGCAGTATTTT; CDR3aa: CASSQVLGRETDTQYF; abundance: NA; v_gene: TRBV4-1; j_gene: TRBJ2-3; d_gene: NA
CDR3nt: TGCGCCAGCAGCCAAGTCTTTCAGGGGTTTGAGACCCAGTACTTC; CDR3aa: CASSQVFQGFETQYF; abundance: NA; v_gene: TRBV4-1; j_gene: TRBJ2-5; d_gene: NA
CDR3nt: TGTGCCAGCAGTGCAGGGGTTGGGGTCTACGAGCAGTACTTC; CDR3aa: CASSAGVGVYEQYF; abundance: NA; v_gene: TRBV6-1; j_gene: TRBJ2-7; d_gene: NA
CDR3nt: TGTGCCAGCAGTGAATATGGCGGGAGTACAGATACGCAGTATTTT; CDR3aa: CASSEYGGSTDTQYF; abundance: NA; v_gene: TRBV25-1; j_gene: TRBJ2-3; d_gene: TRBD2
CDR3nt: TGTGCCAGCAGCTTGGTGGGGACTAGCGATCTTGAGCAGTTCTTC; CDR3aa: CASSLVGTSDLEQFF; abundance: NA; v_gene: TRBV5-4; j_gene: TRBJ2-1; d_gene: TRBD2
CDR3nt: TGTGCTAGTGGGTCCTCGAGGGACACCTCCTACGAGCAGTACTTC; CDR3aa: CASGSSRDTSYEQYF; abundance: NA; v_gene: TRBV12-5; j_gene: TRBJ2-7; d_gene: NA
CDR3nt: TGTGCCAGCAGTGATATCGACAGGGTTGTGACAGATACGCAGTATTTT; CDR3aa: CASSDIDRVVTDTQYF; abundance: NA; v_gene: TRBV2; j_gene: TRBJ2-3; d_gene: TRBD1
CDR3nt: TGTGCCTGGAGTGTACAAGGGGGTTCGAAAGCTTTCTTT; CDR3aa: CAWSVQGGSKAFF; abundance: NA; v_gene: TRBV30; j_gene: TRBJ1-1; d_gene: NA
CDR3nt: TGTGCCAGCAGCTATCAGGACAGTACAAGAGAGACCCAGTACTTC; CDR3aa: CASSYQDSTRETQYF; abundance: NA; v_gene: TRBV27; j_gene: TRBJ2-5; d_gene: NA
CDR3nt: TGTGCCAGCATAGGAGCGGGACAGGGCTACGAGCAGTACTTC; CDR3aa: CASIGAGQGYEQYF; abundance: NA; v_gene: TRBV28; j_gene: TRBJ2-7; d_gene: TRBD1
CDR3nt: TGCAGCGTTGAAGTTAATGCGGGAGGGAGCCAAGAGACCCAGTACTTC; CDR3aa: CSVEVNAGGSQETQYF; abundance: NA; v_gene: TRBV29-1; j_gene: TRBJ2-5; d_gene: TRBD2
CDR3nt: TGTGCCAGCAGCCCACAGGGGAACGGGGAGCAGTACTTC; CDR3aa: CASSPQGNGEQYF; abundance: NA; v_gene: TRBV6-4; j_gene: TRBJ2-7; d_gene: TRBD1
CDR3nt: TGTGCCAGCAGTTACTCAACAGGGAGCACTGAAGCTTTCTTT; CDR3aa: CASSYSTGSTEAFF; abundance: NA; v_gene: TRBV6-6; j_gene: TRBJ1-1; d_gene: NA
CDR3nt: TGTGCCAGCAGTGAAGATCTACAGGTTGGAGGCTACACCTTC; CDR3aa: CASSEDLQVGGYTF; abundance: NA; v_gene: TRBV6-4; j_gene: TRBJ1-2; d_gene: NA
CDR3nt: TGCGCCAGCAGCCAAGATTGGGGGACTAGCGGGAGATCTCATGAGCAGTTCTTC; CDR3aa: CASSQDWGTSGRSHEQFF; abundance: NA; v_gene: TRBV4-1; j_gene: TRBJ2-1; d_gene: TRBD2
CDR3nt: TGTGCCAGCAGCTCATTACAGGGGCCCAATCAGCCCCAGCATTTT; CDR3aa: CASSSLQGPNQPQHF; abundance: NA; v_gene: TRBV7-8; j_gene: TRBJ1-5; d_gene: TRBD1
CDR3nt: TGTGCCTGGAGTATGGGGGGATACACTGAAGCTTTCTTT; CDR3aa: CAWSMGGYTEAFF; abundance: few; v_gene: TRBV30; j_gene: TRBJ1-1; d_gene: NA
CDR3nt: TGTGCCAGCAGCTCAGTCGGAGGCTCAGATACGCAGTATTTT; CDR3aa: CASSSVGGSDTQYF; abundance: NA; v_gene: TRBV7-2; j_gene: TRBJ2-3; d_gene: NA
CDR3nt: TGTGCCAGCAGCTTAGGAGGCGCAGCCCAAGAGACCCAGTACTTC; CDR3aa: CASSLGGAAQETQYF; abundance: NA; v_gene: TRBV7-6; j_gene: TRBJ2-5; d_gene: NA
CDR3nt: TGTGCCAGCTCACCCCCCGGGACTAGCGGTACTGAGCAGTTCTTC; CDR3aa: CASSPPGTSGTEQFF; abundance: NA; v_gene: TRBV18; j_gene: TRBJ2-1; d_gene: TRBD2
CDR3nt: TGTGCCAGCAGCGCTATGACGGGATGGGCTTTCTTT; CDR3aa: CASSAMTGWAFF; abundance: NA; v_gene: TRBV7-3; j_gene: TRBJ1-1; d_gene: NA
CDR3nt: TGTGCCAGCAGCCGTCTCGTGGGGAGCGGGAGGGCTAGGAGTGAGCAGTTCTTC; CDR3aa: CASSRLVGSGRARSEQFF; abundance: NA; v_gene: TRBV11-2; j_gene: TRBJ2-1; d_gene: TRBD2
CDR3nt: TGTGCCAGCCCCGGACTAGTTATCTACGAGCAGTACTTC; CDR3aa: CASPGLVIYEQYF; abundance: NA; v_gene: TRBV6-5; j_gene: TRBJ2-7; d_gene: TRBD2
CDR3nt: TGTGCCAGCAGCTTCCGGGTGGGCAATCAGCCCCAGCATTTT; CDR3aa: CASSFRVGNQPQHF; abundance: NA; v_gene: TRBV5-8; j_gene: TRBJ1-5; d_gene: NA
CDR3nt: TGTGCCAGCAGCTCTCCCCGGACAGGGGTGAACACTGAAGCTTTCTTT; CDR3aa: CASSSPRTGVNTEAFF; abundance: once; v_gene: TRBV11-2; j_gene: TRBJ1-1; d_gene: TRBD1
CDR3nt: TGCAGCGTCTCAGTAGACAGGAACACTGAAGCTTTCTTT; CDR3aa: CSVSVDRNTEAFF; abundance: NA; v_gene: TRBV29-1; j_gene: TRBJ1-1; d_gene: NA
CDR3nt: TGCGCCAGCAGCTTGGCTACCAGGGAAGAGACCCAGTACTTC; CDR3aa: CASSLATREETQYF; abundance: NA; v_gene: TRBV5-1; j_gene: TRBJ2-5; d_gene: NA
CDR3nt: TGTGCCAGCAGCAAATATGGAGGGTCTAGCACAGATACGCAGTATTTT; CDR3aa: CASSKYGGSSTDTQYF; abundance: NA; v_gene: TRBV21-1; j_gene: TRBJ2-3; d_gene: NA